The clone carrying this T cell receptor (beta chain) was recorded many times. Researchers prepared the TCRbeta library using unique molecular identifiers, the study reports. TCRdb ran MiXCR on the PCR reads and lists one entry per CDR3 protein. The sample consists of about 640,000 distinct CDR3 sequences, 16% of them appearing once. The sample belongs to a study of T-cell reconstitution after alpha-beta-depleted transplantation in children. In germline, CDR1 is MNHEY, CDR2 SVGAGI. V was cut by 5 bases and J by 3 bases, with 7 bases left in between. This CDR3 contains 12 residues. This specimen was PBMCs from the stem cell graft donor, taken from the stem cell graft. This chain connects TRBV6-5 to TRBJ2-5; unclear D gene. This receptor was identified in a human donor who donated a stem cell graft to a child with acute myeloid leukemia. In DNA, the CDR3 is TGTGCCAGCAGTCGGACCGAAGAGACCCAGTACTTC. It translates to CASSRTEETQYF.